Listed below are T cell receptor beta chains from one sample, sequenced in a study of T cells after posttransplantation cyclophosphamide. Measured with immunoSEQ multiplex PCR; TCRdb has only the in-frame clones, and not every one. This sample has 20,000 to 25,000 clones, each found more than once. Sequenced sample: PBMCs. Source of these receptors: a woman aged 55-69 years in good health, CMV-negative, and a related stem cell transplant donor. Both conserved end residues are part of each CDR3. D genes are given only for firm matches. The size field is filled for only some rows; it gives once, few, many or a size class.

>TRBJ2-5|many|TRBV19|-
CASSRTGRAETQYF
TGTGCCAGTAGCCGGACAGGGAGGGCAGAGACCCAGTACTTC
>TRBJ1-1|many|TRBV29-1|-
CSVLSWTVNTEAFF
TGCAGCGTATTGAGTTGGACAGTGAACACTGAAGCTTTCTTT
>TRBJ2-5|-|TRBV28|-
CASSLLGTPAGTQYF
TGTGCCAGCAGTTTGCTTGGGACACCGGCAGGGACCCAGTACTTC
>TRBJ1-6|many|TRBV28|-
CASSPSGPYNSPLHF
TGTGCCAGCAGCCCGTCAGGGCCCTATAATTCACCCCTCCACTTT
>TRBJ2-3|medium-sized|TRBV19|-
CASEGDTQYF
TGTGCCAGTGAGGGAGATACGCAGTATTTT
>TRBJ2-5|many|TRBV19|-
CASSIGRTGPRETQYF
TGTGCCAGTAGTATAGGCCGAACAGGGCCTCGAGAGACCCAGTACTTC
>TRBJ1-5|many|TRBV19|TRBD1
CASSMGQSNQPQHF
TGTGCCAGTAGTATGGGACAGAGCAATCAGCCCCAGCATTTT
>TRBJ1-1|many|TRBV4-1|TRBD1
CASTARTGRDTEAFF
TGCGCCAGCACCGCGAGGACAGGCAGAGACACTGAAGCTTTCTTT
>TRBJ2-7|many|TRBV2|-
CASSEAQGGLYEQYF
TGTGCCAGCAGTGAAGCGCAGGGGGGCCTGTACGAGCAGTACTTC
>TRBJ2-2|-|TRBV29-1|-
CSARETDTGELFF
TGCAGCGCGAGGGAGACGGACACCGGGGAGCTGTTTTTT
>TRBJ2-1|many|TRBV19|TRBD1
CASSITQGNNEQFF
TGTGCCAGTAGTATAACACAGGGGAACAATGAGCAGTTCTTC
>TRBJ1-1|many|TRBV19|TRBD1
CASLDRRNTEAFF
TGTGCCAGTTTGGACAGGAGGAACACTGAAGCTTTCTTT
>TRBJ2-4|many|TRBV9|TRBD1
CASSETGGADKNIQYF
TGTGCCAGCAGCGAAACAGGGGGCGCTGACAAAAACATTCAGTACTTC
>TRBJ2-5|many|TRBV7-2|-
CASNFGLQETQYF
TGTGCCAGCAACTTCGGACTACAAGAGACCCAGTACTTC
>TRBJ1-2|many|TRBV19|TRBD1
CASRPGTANYGYTF
TGTGCCAGTAGGCCCGGGACAGCTAACTATGGCTACACCTTC
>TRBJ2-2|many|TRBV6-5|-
CASSYGQGWAGELFF
TGTGCCAGCAGTTACGGTCAGGGGTGGGCCGGGGAGCTGTTTTTT
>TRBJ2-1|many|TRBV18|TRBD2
CASSPLPSGSEFNEQFF
TGTGCCAGCTCACCCCTACCTAGCGGGAGTGAGTTCAATGAGCAGTTCTTC
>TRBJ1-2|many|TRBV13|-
CASSPDRRGGYTF
TGTGCCAGCAGCCCGGACCGGCGAGGGGGCTACACCTTC
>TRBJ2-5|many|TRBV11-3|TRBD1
CASSASTGGETQYF
TGTGCCAGCAGCGCATCGACAGGGGGGGAGACCCAGTACTTC
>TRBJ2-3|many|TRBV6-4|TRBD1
CASSGTGGTDTQYF
TGTGCCAGCAGTGGGACAGGGGGCACAGATACGCAGTATTTT
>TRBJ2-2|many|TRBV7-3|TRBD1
CASSETGSNTGELFF
TGTGCCAGCAGCGAGACAGGGTCGAACACCGGGGAGCTGTTTTTT
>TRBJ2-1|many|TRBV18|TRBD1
CASSPWRGQGIGNEQFF
TGTGCCAGCTCACCATGGAGGGGACAGGGGATTGGAAATGAGCAGTTCTTC
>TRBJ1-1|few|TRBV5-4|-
CASSLVLGSSGTEAFF
TGTGCCAGCAGCTTGGTTTTAGGATCTTCGGGCACTGAAGCTTTCTTT
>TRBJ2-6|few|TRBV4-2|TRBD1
CASSRRGTGGNSGANVLTF
TGTGCCAGCAGCCGACGCGGGACAGGGGGGAACTCTGGGGCCAACGTCCTGACTTTC
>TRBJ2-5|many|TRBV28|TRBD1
CASILRGQETQYF
TGTGCCAGCATCCTCAGGGGGCAAGAGACCCAGTACTTC
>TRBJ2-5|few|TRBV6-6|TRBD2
CASSYSSGRAVKQYF
TGTGCCAGCAGTTACTCAAGCGGGAGGGCCGTTAAGCAGTACTTC
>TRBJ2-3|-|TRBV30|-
CVLAAAGSDTQYF
TGTGTTCTGGCGGCCGCCGGTTCTGATACGCAGTATTTT
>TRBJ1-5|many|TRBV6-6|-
CASSALGGRNQPQHF
TGTGCCAGCAGTGCCTTAGGGGGTCGGAATCAGCCCCAGCATTTT
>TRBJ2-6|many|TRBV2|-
CASSSTTVLSGANVLTF
TGTGCCAGCAGCTCCACCACAGTTCTCTCTGGGGCCAACGTCCTGACTTTC
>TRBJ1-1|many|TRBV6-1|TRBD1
CASRDRGSDTEAFF
TGTGCCAGCAGGGACAGGGGATCGGACACTGAAGCTTTCTTT
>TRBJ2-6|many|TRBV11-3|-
CASSGMGGSGANVLTF
TGTGCCAGCAGCGGAATGGGGGGCTCTGGGGCCAACGTCCTGACTTTC
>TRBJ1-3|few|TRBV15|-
CATKLKRDSGNTIYF
TGTGCCACCAAACTCAAGCGGGATTCTGGAAACACCATATATTTT
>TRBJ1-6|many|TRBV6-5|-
CAACRQPNSPLHF
TGTGCCGCCTGCCGACAGCCAAATTCACCCCTCCACTTT
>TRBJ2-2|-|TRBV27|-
CASSLGAAGELFF
TGTGCCAGCAGTTTGGGAGCGGCCGGGGAGCTGTTTTTT
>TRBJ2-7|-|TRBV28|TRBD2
CASTSGGSYEQYF
TGTGCCAGCACTAGCGGGGGCTCCTACGAGCAGTACTTC
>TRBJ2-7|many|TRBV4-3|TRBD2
CASSPSGLAGGSLAYEQYF
TGCGCCAGCAGCCCCTCCGGACTAGCGGGAGGATCTCTGGCCTACGAGCAGTACTTC
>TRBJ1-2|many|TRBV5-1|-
CASSLTGFPHGYTF
TGCGCCAGCAGCTTAACAGGGTTTCCCCATGGCTACACCTTC
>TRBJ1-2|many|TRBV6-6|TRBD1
CASSYSDRGGGYTF
TGTGCCAGCAGTTACTCCGACAGGGGCGGTGGCTACACCTTC
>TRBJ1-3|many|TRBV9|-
CASSPSVRSGNTIYF
TGTGCCAGCAGCCCTAGCGTCAGGTCGGGAAACACCATATATTTT
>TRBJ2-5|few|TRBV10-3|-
CAISERGRETQYF
TGTGCCATCAGTGAGCGGGGGAGGGAGACCCAGTACTTC
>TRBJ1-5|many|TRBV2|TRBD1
CASRGGTASNQPQHF
TGTGCCAGCAGAGGGGGGACAGCGAGCAATCAGCCCCAGCATTTT
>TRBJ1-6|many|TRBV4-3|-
CASSQVGRANSPLHF
TGCGCCAGCAGCCAAGTCGGCAGGGCGAATTCACCCCTCCACTTT
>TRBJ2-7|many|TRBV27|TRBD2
CASSFGSGGGEQYF
TGTGCCAGCAGTTTTGGGAGCGGGGGGGGCGAGCAGTACTTC
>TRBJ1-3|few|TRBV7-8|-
CASSLLGPGNTIYF
TGTGCCAGCAGCTTATTGGGGCCTGGAAACACCATATATTTT
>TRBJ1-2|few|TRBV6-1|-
CASSDLRGRDGYTF
TGTGCCAGCAGTGACCTTAGGGGTCGGGATGGCTACACCTTC
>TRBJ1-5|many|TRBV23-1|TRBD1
CASSQSETGGNQPQHF
TGCGCCAGCAGTCAATCAGAGACAGGGGGCAATCAGCCCCAGCATTTT
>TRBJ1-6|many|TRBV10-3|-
CAIKSVGGNSPLHF
TGTGCCATCAAGTCCGTCGGGGGAAATTCACCCCTCCACTTT
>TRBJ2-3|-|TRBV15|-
CATSRDRGTDTQYF
TGTGCCACCAGCAGAGATCGGGGGACAGATACGCAGTATTTT
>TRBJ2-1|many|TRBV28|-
CASSSSGEGFYNEQFF
TGTGCCAGCAGTTCCTCAGGGGAGGGTTTCTACAATGAGCAGTTCTTC
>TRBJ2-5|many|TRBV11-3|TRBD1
CASSRQGMGQETQYF
TGTGCCAGCAGCCGACAGGGAATGGGGCAAGAGACCCAGTACTTC
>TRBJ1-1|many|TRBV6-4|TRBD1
CASSSTPTPATGMNTEAFF
TGTGCCAGCAGCTCGACTCCGACCCCTGCGACAGGGATGAACACTGAAGCTTTCTTT
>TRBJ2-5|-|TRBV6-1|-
CASSGWSGGTQYF
TGTGCCAGCAGCGGTTGGTCCGGCGGGACCCAGTACTTC
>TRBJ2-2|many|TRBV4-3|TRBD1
CASSQGQGNTGELFF
TGCGCCAGCAGCCAGGGACAGGGGAACACCGGGGAGCTGTTTTTT
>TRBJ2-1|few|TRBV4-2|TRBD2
CASSQDGTSGYNEQFF
TGTGCCAGCAGCCAAGATGGGACTAGCGGCTACAATGAGCAGTTCTTC
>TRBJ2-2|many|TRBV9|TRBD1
CASSVGQGATGELFF
TGTGCCAGCAGCGTTGGACAGGGGGCTACCGGGGAGCTGTTTTTT
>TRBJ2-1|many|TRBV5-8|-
CASSLAQGFYNEQFF
TGTGCCAGCAGCTTGGCCCAGGGGTTCTACAATGAGCAGTTCTTC
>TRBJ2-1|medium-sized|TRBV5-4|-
CASSLGQTYNEQFF
TGTGCCAGCAGCTTGGGACAGACCTACAATGAGCAGTTCTTC
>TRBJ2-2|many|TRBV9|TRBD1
CASSVVETGSTGELFF
TGTGCCAGCAGCGTAGTCGAGACAGGGAGCACCGGGGAGCTGTTTTTT
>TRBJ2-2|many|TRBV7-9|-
CASSLFWQGPTAGELFF
TGTGCCAGCAGCTTATTTTGGCAGGGTCCCACCGCCGGGGAGCTGTTTTTT